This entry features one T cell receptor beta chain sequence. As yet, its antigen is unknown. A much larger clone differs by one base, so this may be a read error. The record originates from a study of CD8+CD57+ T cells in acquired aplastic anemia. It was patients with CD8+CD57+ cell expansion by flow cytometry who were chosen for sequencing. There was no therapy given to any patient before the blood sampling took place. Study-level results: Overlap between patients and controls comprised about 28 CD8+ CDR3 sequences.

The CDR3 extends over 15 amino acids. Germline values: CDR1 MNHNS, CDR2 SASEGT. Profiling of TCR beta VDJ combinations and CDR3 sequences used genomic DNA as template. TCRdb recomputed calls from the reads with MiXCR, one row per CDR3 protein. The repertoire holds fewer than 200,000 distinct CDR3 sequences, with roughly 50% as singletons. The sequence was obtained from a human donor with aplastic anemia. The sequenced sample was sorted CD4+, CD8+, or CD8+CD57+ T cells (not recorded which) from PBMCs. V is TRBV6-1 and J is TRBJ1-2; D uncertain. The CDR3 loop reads CASSRQPDPNYCYTF. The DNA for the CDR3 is TGTGCCAGCAGTCGTCAGCCAGACCCTAACTATTGCTACACCTTC.